This TCR beta chain derives from a study of response to subunit inactivated influenza vaccine. Overall study results and limits: Authors suggested that a seasonal influenza vaccination recruits few new T cells each time.

This clonotype has ten or more counts. The antigen is undetermined. TCRdb reprocessed the RT-PCR reads with MiXCR, giving one entry per CDR3 protein. In the table there are around 710,000 distinct CDR3 sequences, more than 11% of which are singletons. The source material was PBMCs from blood, sampled around 14 days before vaccination. The receptor's source is a man aged 45-65 years who received an inactivated influenza vaccine.

CDR3: CSVSENQETQYF. The CDR3 coding sequence is TGCAGCGTTTCGGAAAACCAAGAGACCCAGTACTTC. This chain joins TRBV29-1 and TRBJ2-5; D gene ambiguous. Trimming took off 5 bases at V and 0 bases at J, with 7 bases between the two ends. This CDR3 spans 12 amino acids. CDR1 and CDR2 (germline): SQVTM, ANQGSEA. Full variable domain (rest looked up from reference TRBV29-1 and TRBJ2-5): SAVISQKPSRDICQRGTSLTIQCQVDSQVTMMFWYRQQPGQSLTLIATANQGSEATYESGFVIDKFPISRPNLTFSTLTVSNMSPEDSSIYLCSVSENQETQYFGPGTRLLVL.